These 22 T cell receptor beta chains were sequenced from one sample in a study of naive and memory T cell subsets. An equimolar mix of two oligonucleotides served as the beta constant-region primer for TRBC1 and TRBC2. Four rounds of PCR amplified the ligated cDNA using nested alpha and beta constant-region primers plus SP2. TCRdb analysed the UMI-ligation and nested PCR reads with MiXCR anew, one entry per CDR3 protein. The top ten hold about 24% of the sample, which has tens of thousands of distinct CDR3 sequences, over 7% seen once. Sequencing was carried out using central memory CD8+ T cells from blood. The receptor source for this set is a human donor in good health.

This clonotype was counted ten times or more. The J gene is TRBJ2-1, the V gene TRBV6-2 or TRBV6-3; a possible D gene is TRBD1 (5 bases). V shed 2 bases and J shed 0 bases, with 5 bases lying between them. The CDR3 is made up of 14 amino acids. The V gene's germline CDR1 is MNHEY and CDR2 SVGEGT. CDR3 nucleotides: TGTGCCAGCAGTTACGACAGCTCCTACAATGAGCAGTTCTTC. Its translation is CASSYDSSYNEQFF.

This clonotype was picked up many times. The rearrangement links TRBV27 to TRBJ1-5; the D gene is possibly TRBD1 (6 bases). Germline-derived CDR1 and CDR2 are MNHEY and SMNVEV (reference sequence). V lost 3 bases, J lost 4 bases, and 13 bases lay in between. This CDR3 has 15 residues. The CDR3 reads CASSFTGRPNQPQHF. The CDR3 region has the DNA TGTGCCAGCAGTTTTACAGGGAGACCTAATCAGCCCCAGCATTTT.

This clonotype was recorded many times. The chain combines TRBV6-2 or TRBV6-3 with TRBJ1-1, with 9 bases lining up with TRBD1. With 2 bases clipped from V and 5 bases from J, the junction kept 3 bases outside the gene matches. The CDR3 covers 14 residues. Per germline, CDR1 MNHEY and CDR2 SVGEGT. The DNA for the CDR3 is TGTGCCAGCAGTTACCGGACAGGGGAGACTGAAGCTTTCTTT. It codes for CASSYRTGETEAFF.

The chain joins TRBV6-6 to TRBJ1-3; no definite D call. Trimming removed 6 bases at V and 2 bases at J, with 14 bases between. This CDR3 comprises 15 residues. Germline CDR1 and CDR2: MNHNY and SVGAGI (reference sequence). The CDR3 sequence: CASSFSLEPGNTIYF. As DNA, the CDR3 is TGTGCCAGCAGCTTCTCCCTTGAACCTGGAAACACCATATATTTT.

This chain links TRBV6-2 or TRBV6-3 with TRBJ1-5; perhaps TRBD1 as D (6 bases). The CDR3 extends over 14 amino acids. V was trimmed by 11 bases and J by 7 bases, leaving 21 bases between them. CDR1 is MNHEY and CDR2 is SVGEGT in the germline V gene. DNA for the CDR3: TGTGCCTCCGGGGGACATTCATCGGCACAGCCCCAGCATTTT. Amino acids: CASGGHSSAQPQHF.

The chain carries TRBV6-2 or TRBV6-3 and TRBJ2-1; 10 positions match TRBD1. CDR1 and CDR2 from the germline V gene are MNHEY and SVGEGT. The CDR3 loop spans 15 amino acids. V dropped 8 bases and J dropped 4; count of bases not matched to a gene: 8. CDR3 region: CASRWGDRGYNEQFF. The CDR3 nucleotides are TGTGCCAGCCGATGGGGGGACAGGGGATACAATGAGCAGTTCTTC.

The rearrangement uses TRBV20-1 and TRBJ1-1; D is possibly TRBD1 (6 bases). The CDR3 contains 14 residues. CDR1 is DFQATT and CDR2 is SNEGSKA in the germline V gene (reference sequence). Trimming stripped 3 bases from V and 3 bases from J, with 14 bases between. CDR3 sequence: CSARGAGGHTEAFF. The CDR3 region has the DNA TGCAGTGCTAGGGGTGCCGGGGGCCACACTGAAGCTTTCTTT.

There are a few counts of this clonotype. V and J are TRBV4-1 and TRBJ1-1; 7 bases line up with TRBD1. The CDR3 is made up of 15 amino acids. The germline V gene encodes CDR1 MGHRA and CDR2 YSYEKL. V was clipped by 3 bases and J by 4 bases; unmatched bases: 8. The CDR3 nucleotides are TGCGCCAGCAGCCAGCGGACAGGACTGGGCACTGAAGCTTTCTTT. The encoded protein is CASSQRTGLGTEAFF.

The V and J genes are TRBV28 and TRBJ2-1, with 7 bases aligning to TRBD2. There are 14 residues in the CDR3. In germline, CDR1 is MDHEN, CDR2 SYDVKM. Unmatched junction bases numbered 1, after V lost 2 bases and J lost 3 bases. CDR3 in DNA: TGTGCCAGCAGTTTAGCGGGGGTCTACAATGAGCAGTTCTTC. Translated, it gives CASSLAGVYNEQFF. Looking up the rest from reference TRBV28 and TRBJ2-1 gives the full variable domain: DVKVTQSSRYLVKRTGEKVFLECVQDMDHENMFWYRQDPGLGLRLIYFSYDVKMKEKGDIPEGYSVSREKKERFSLILESASTNQTSMYLCASSLAGVYNEQFFGPGTRLTVL.

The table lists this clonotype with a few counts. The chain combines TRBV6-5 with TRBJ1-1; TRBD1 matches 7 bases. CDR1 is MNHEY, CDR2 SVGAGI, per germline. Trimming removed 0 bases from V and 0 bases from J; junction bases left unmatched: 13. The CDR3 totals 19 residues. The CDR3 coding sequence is TGTGCCAGCAGTTACTCGATGTTGGGGCAGGGGGACGTGAACACTGAAGCTTTCTTT. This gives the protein CASSYSMLGQGDVNTEAFF.

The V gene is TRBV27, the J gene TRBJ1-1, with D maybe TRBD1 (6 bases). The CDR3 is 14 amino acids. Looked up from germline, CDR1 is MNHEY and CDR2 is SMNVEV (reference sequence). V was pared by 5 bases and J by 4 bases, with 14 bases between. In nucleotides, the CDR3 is TGTGCCAGCAGTGGGAACAGGGATGGCACTGAAGCTTTCTTT. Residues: CASSGNRDGTEAFF.

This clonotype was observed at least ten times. The CDR3 spells CASRPTDRVGTGELFF. The CDR3 nucleotides read TGTGCCAGCAGACCTACAGACAGGGTTGGAACCGGGGAGCTGTTTTTT. V usage is TRBV6-2 or TRBV6-3 and J usage is TRBJ2-2, with TRBD1 identical over 7 bases. The CDR3 consists of 16 residues. CDR1 and CDR2 (germline): MNHEY, SVGEGT. The trim removed 6 bases at V and 5 bases at J, leaving 12 bases unmatched.

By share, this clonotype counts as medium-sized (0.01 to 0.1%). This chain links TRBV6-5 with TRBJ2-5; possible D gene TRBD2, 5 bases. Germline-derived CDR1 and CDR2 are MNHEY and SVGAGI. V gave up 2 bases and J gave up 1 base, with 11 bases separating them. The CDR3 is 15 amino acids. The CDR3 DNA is TGTGCCAGCAGTTACGAGGTAGCGACCCAAGAGACCCAGTACTTC. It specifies CASSYEVATQETQYF.

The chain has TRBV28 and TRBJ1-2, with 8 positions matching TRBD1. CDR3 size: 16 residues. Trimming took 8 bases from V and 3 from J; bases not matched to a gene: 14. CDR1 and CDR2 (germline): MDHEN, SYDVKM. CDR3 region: CASFRQGISVDYGYTF. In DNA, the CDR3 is TGTGCCAGCTTTAGACAGGGGATTAGCGTTGACTATGGCTACACCTTC.

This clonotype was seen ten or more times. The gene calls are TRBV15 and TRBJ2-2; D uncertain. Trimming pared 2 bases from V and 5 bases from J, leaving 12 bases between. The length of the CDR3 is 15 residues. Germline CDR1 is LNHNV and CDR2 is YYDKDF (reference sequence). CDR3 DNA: TGTGCCACCAGCAGATCGACAAGAGGAACCGGGGAGCTGTTTTTT. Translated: CATSRSTRGTGELFF. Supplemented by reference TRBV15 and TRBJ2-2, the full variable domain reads DAMVIQNPRYQVTQFGKPVTLSCSQTLNHNVMYWYQQKSSQAPKLLFHYYDKDFNNEADTPDNFQSRRPNTSFCFLDIRSPGLGDTAMYLCATSRSTRGTGELFFGEGSRLTVL.

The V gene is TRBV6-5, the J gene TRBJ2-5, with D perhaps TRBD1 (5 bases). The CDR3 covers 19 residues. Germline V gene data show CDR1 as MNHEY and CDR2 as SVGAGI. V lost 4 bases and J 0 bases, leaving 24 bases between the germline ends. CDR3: CASSSAQGLTKLYQETQYF. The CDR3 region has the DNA TGTGCCAGCAGTTCCGCGCAGGGCCTTACTAAATTGTACCAAGAGACCCAGTACTTC.

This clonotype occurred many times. This CDR3 reads CASSSRDGSNEQFF. The CDR3 DNA reads as TGTGCCAGCAGCTCCCGGGACGGAAGCAATGAGCAGTTCTTC. J is TRBJ2-1 and V is TRBV11-3, with D perhaps given as TRBD1 or TRBD2 (5 bases each). Germline V lookup: CDR1 SGHNT, CDR2 YENEEA. The germline V and J ends were trimmed by 4 bases and 6 bases, with 13 bases remaining between them. CDR3 size: 14 residues.

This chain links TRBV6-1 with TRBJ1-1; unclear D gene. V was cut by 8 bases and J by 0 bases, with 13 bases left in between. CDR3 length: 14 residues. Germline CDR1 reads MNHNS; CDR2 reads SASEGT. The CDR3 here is CASHRAPMNTEAFF. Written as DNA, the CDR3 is TGTGCCAGCCACCGTGCTCCTATGAACACTGAAGCTTTCTTT.

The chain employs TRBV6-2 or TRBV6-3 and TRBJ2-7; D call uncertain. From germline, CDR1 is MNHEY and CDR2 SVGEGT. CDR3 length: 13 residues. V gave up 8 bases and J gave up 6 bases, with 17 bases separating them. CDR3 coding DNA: TGTGCCAGCCTACCCGGGCCTACCATCGAGCAGTACTTC. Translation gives CASLPGPTIEQYF.

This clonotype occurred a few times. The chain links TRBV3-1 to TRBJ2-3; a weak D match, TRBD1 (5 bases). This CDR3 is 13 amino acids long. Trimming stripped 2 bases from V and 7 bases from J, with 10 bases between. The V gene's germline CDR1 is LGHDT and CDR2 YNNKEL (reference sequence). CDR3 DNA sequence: TGTGCCAGCAGCCAACAGGGCCAGAATACGCAGTATTTT. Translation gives CASSQQGQNTQYF.

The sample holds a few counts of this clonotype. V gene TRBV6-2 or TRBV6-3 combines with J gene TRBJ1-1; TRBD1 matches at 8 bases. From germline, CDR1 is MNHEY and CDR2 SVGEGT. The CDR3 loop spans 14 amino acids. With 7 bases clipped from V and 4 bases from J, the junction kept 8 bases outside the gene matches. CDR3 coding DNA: TGTGCCAGCACCGCCTCAGGGGGCGTCACTGAAGCTTTCTTT. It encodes CASTASGGVTEAFF.

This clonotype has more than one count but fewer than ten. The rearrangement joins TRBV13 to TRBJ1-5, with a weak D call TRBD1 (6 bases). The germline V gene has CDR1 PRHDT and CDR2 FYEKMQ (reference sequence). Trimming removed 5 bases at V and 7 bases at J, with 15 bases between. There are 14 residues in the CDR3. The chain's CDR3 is CASSLGGREQPQHF. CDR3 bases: TGTGCCAGCAGCCTGGGGGGCAGGGAACAGCCCCAGCATTTT.